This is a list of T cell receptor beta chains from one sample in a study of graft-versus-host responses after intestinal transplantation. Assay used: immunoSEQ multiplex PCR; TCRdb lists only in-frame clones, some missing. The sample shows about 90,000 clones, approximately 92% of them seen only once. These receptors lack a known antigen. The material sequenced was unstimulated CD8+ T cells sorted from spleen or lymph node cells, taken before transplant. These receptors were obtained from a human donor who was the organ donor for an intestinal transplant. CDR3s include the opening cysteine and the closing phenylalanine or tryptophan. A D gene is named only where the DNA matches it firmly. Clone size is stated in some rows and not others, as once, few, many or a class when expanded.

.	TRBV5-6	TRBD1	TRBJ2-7	CASRVQGEYEQYF	TGTGCCAGCAGAGTACAGGGGGAGTACGAGCAGTACTTC
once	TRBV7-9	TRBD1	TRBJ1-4	CASSSPGQGHEKLFF	TGTGCCAGCAGCTCGCCCGGACAGGGACATGAAAAACTGTTTTTT
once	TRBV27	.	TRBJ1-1	CASSITVNTEAFF	TGTGCCAGCAGTATAACAGTGAACACTGAAGCTTTCTTT
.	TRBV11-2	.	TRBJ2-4	CASSSLFLSLAKNIQYF	TGTGCCAGCAGCTCCCTCTTCCTGAGCCTAGCCAAAAACATTCAGTACTTC
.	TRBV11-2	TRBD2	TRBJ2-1	CASTAVSSGHNEQFF	TGTGCCAGCACTGCCGTGTCTAGCGGCCACAATGAGCAGTTCTTC
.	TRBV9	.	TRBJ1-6	CASSVDGEPSYNSPLHF	TGTGCCAGCAGCGTAGACGGGGAGCCCTCCTATAATTCACCCCTCCACTTT
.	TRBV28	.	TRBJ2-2	CASSFGVIGGSGELFF	TGTGCCAGCAGTTTTGGGGTTATCGGGGGATCCGGGGAGCTGTTTTTT
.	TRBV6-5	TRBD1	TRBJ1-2	CASIGTGGYGYTF	TGTGCCAGCATCGGGACAGGGGGTTATGGCTACACCTTC
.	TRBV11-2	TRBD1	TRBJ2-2	CASSLSPGQGQGGELFF	TGTGCCAGCAGCTTATCCCCTGGACAGGGGCAAGGCGGGGAGCTGTTTTTT
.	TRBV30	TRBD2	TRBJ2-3	CAWSAGRGGTDTQYF	TGTGCCTGGAGTGCCGGGCGGGGGGGCACAGATACGCAGTATTTT
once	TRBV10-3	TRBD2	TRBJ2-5	CAISRKREGQETQYF	TGTGCCATCAGTCGCAAGCGGGAGGGGCAAGAGACCCAGTACTTC
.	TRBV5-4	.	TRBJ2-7	CASSSSYEQYF	TGTGCCAGCAGCTCGTCCTACGAGCAGTACTTC
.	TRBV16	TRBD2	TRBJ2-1	CASSQFLRTSGYNEQFF	TGTGCCAGCAGCCAATTTTTAAGGACTAGCGGTTACAATGAGCAGTTCTTC
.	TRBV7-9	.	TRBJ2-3	CASSFRSDTQYF	TGTGCCAGCAGCTTCAGATCAGATACGCAGTATTTT
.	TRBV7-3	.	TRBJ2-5	CASSPPGKETQYF	TGTGCCAGCAGCCCCCCCGGTAAAGAGACCCAGTACTTC
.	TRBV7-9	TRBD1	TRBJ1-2	CASSLGQLYGYTF	TGTGCCAGCAGCTTGGGACAGCTCTATGGCTACACCTTC
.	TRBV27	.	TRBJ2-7	CASSLGRDYEQYF	TGTGCCAGCAGTTTGGGCAGGGACTACGAGCAGTACTTC
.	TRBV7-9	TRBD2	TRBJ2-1	CASSFSSGGPPRQFF	TGTGCCAGCAGCTTTTCCAGCGGGGGGCCCCCTAGACAGTTCTTC
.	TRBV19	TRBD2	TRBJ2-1	CASTSLAGDYNEQFF	TGTGCCAGTACCTCACTAGCGGGAGACTACAATGAGCAGTTCTTC
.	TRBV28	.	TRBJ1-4	CASSFPVGEKLFF	TGTGCCAGCAGTTTCCCGGTCGGGGAAAAACTGTTTTTT
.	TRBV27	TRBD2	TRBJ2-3	CASTRGGTSGSTDTQYF	TGTGCCAGCACCCGGGGAGGGACTAGCGGGAGCACAGATACGCAGTATTTT
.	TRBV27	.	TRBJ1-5	CASSLRGGASNQPQHF	TGTGCCAGCAGTTTAAGGGGCGGAGCCTCAAATCAGCCCCAGCATTTT
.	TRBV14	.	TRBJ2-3	CASSQVAGWTDTQYF	TGTGCCAGCAGCCAAGTGGCAGGTTGGACAGATACGCAGTATTTT
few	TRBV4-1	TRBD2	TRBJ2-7	CASSPLPSGGSYEQYF	TGCGCCAGCAGCCCACTTCCTAGCGGGGGCTCCTACGAGCAGTACTTC
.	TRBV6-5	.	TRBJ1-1	CASSYAGGPMNTEAFF	TGTGCCAGCAGTTACGCGGGCGGACCCATGAACACTGAAGCTTTCTTT
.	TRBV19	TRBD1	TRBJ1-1	CASSAKQGRTRKLPNTEAFF	TGTGCCAGTAGTGCCAAACAGGGGCGAACGAGAAAACTCCCGAACACTGAAGCTTTCTTT
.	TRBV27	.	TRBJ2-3	CASSPPRRRGYTDTQYF	TGTGCCAGCAGTCCACCGCGTCGCAGGGGATACACAGATACGCAGTATTTT
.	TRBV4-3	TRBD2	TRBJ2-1	CASSQDGDWTSGRDEQFF	TGCGCCAGCAGCCAAGATGGGGACTGGACTAGCGGGAGGGATGAGCAGTTCTTC
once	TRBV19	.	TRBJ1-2	CASRAPRVGGNYGYTF	TGTGCCAGTAGAGCCCCTAGGGTTGGGGGGAACTATGGCTACACCTTC
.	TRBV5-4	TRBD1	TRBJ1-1	CASSPDRENTEAFF	TGTGCCAGCAGCCCGGACAGGGAGAACACTGAAGCTTTCTTT
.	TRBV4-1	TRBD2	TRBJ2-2	CASRSGIYTGELFF	TGCGCCAGCAGGAGCGGGATTTACACCGGGGAGCTGTTTTTT
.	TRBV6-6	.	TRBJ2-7	CASSYSSDLDEQYF	TGTGCCAGCAGTTACTCTAGTGACTTGGACGAGCAGTACTTC
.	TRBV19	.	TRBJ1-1	CASISAEAFF	TGTGCCAGTATTTCCGCTGAAGCTTTCTTT
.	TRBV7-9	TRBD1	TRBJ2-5	CASSLDPTGTDNPRGQYF	TGTGCCAGCAGCTTAGACCCAACCGGGACAGATAACCCGAGGGGGCAGTACTTC
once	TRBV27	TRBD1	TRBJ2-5	CASSFSIRQGRLETQYF	TGTGCCAGCAGTTTCTCAATTAGACAGGGTCGTTTGGAGACCCAGTACTTC
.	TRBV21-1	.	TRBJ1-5	CDYSVPGKPQHF	TGTGACTACTCCGTCCCGGGGAAGCCCCAGCATTTT
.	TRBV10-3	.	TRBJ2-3	CAIRDSGSQYF	TGTGCCATCAGGGACTCAGGTTCGCAGTATTTT
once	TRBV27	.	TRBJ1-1	CASSFAGDNTEAFF	TGTGCCAGCAGTTTCGCAGGGGATAACACTGAAGCTTTCTTT
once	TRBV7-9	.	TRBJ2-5	CTSSRLRVTQYF	TGTACCAGCAGCCGCCTTCGAGTTACCCAGTACTTC
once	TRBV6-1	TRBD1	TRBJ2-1	CASSELDRGAYNEQFF	TGTGCCAGCAGTGAATTAGACAGGGGAGCCTACAATGAGCAGTTCTTC
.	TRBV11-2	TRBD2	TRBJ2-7	CASSLDQDSGRASYEQYF	TGTGCCAGCAGCTTAGATCAGGACTCCGGGAGGGCCTCCTACGAGCAGTACTTC
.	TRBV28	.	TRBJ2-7	CASSAGQRYEQYF	TGTGCCAGCAGTGCAGGGCAAAGGTACGAGCAGTACTTC
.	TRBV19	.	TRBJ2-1	CASSRGTYNEQFF	TGTGCCAGTAGTAGAGGCACCTACAATGAGCAGTTCTTC
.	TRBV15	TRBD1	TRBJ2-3	CATTDYRGPDTQYF	TGTGCCACCACGGATTACAGGGGTCCAGATACGCAGTATTTT
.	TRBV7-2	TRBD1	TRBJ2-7	CASSLGGQRYEQYF	TGTGCCAGCAGCTTAGGGGGACAGAGATACGAGCAGTACTTC
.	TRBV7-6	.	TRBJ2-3	CASSRYDPAYRKYPDTQYF	TGTGCCAGCAGCCGCTATGACCCCGCTTACAGAAAATATCCGGATACGCAGTATTTT
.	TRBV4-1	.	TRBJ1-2	CASSQDRGWGYGYTF	TGCGCCAGCAGCCAAGATCGGGGTTGGGGCTATGGCTACACCTTC
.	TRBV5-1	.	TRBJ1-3	CASSLLSGNTIYF	TGCGCCAGCAGCTTGCTCTCTGGAAACACCATATATTTT
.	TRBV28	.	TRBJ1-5	CASSPAPAWGRLQPQHF	TGTGCCAGCAGTCCCGCCCCGGCGTGGGGGAGGTTGCAGCCCCAGCATTTT
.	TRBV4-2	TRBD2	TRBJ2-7	CASSQVAGLRPYEQYF	TGTGCCAGCAGCCAAGTGGCGGGACTAAGGCCCTACGAGCAGTACTTC
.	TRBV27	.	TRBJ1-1	CASSLSGGAPEAFF	TGTGCCAGCAGTTTATCGGGGGGGGCCCCTGAAGCTTTCTTT
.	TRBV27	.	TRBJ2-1	CASILGGLGGKQFF	TGTGCCAGCATCCTGGGGGGGCTGGGCGGTAAGCAGTTCTTC
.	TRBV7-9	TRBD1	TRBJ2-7	CASSGRDRASDEQYF	TGTGCCAGCAGCGGCCGGGACAGGGCGAGCGACGAGCAGTACTTC